The 10 T cell receptor beta chains presented below share a single source sample, sequenced in a study of tissue T cells after allogeneic stem cell transplantation. Only in-frame clones appear in the TCRdb table, and some are missing; sequencing was by immunoSEQ multiplex PCR. The sample has some 48,000 clones, about 73% seen once. Input material: sorted cells pooled from one or two spleens. The origin of the receptors is a pool of C57BL/6 mice in good health.

In the case of this clone: Genes and germline come from the mouse. The read terminates 1 residue before the CDR3 end, so the remaining end is supplied by the germline J gene. The chain joins TRBV31 to TRBJ1-6; D might be TRBD1 (5 bases). TRBJ1-6 is flagged as an ORF with uncertain function. This CDR3 spans 15 amino acids. Trimming removed 0 bases at V and 2 bases at J, with 8 bases between. Looked up from germline, CDR1 is GKSSPN and CDR2 is SITVG. CDR3 amino acids: CAWSLGAPYNSPLYF. The part of the CDR3 DNA that was read is TGTGCCTGGAGTCTCGGGGCCCCCTATAATTCGCCCCTCTAC.

This clone was picked up a small number of times. The listed genes are named as in mouse. The read gets to within 1 residue of the CDR3 end, and the germline J gene fills in the rest. V and J are TRBV4 and TRBJ2-7, with 9 bases lining up with TRBD2. Germline-derived CDR1 and CDR2 are LGHDT and YNNKQL (reference sequence). Trimming removed 5 bases from V and 0 bases from J; junction bases left unmatched: 2. The CDR3 spans 14 residues. CDR3 DNA, as far as it was read: TGTGCCAGCAGCCGGGACTGGGCCTCCTATGAACAGTAC. This translates into CASSRDWASYEQY. The whole CDR3 sequence reads CASSRDWASYEQYF.

Of note for this clone: Mouse gene names and germline throughout. The CDR3 end is not reached by the read, which stops 1 residue before it; the germline J gene fills it in. The chain employs TRBV26 and TRBJ1-1; D may be TRBD1 (6 bases). Germline assignment: CDR1 KGHPV and CDR2 FQNQEV (reference sequence). Deletions cut 0 bases from V and 11 bases from J, with 10 bases between. The CDR3 totals 12 residues. CDR3 residues: CASSLSGALVFF. CDR3 bases read: TGTGCCAGCAGTCTGTCGGGGGCGCTGGTCTTC.

This clone was picked up a small number of times. Germline and genes here are mouse. The CDR3 is cut off 1 residue early in the read; its end comes from the germline J gene. This sequence joins TRBV1 and TRBJ2-7; 9 bases agree with TRBD2. CDR1 NSQYPW and CDR2 LRSPGD come from the germline V gene (reference sequence). V shed 0 bases, J shed 3 bases, and the junction held 0 bases outside the gene matches. This CDR3 has 14 residues. The CDR3 DNA, read in part, is TGCACCTGCAGTGCAGAACTGGGGGGCTATGAACAGTAC. It codes for CTCSAELGGYEQY. The whole CDR3 protein is CTCSAELGGYEQYF.

For this clone: The gene symbols are mouse symbols. The CDR3 spells CTCSAPTGVRAEQFF. The sequenced part of the CDR3 DNA is TGCACCTGCAGTGCCCCGACAGGGGTGAGGGCTGAGCAGTTC. The J gene is TRBJ2-1, the V gene TRBV1; TRBD1 matches 8 bases. The read is 1 residue too short to cover the CDR3 end, so that end is filled in from the germline J gene. Germline CDR1 reads NSQYPW; CDR2 reads LRSPGD (reference sequence). V was clipped by 3 bases and J by 7 bases; unmatched bases: 8. The CDR3 length is 15 residues.

A remark on this clone: Gene names denote mouse genes. CDR3 DNA, as far as it was read: TGTGGTGCTACAGGGCCTCAAAACACCTTGTAC. Translated: CGATGPQNTLY. The whole CDR3 region reads CGATGPQNTLYF. The genes are TRBV20 and TRBJ2-4; D is possibly TRBD1 (5 bases). The read gets to within 1 residue of the CDR3 end, and the germline J gene fills in the rest. Trimming cost V 4 bases and J 2 bases, with 7 bases left between them. The CDR3 is 12 amino acids. CDR1 and CDR2 from the germline V gene are GFQATS and STVNSAI.

A few counts support this clone. Any gene name here is a mouse gene name. The read comes to an end 1 residue before the CDR3 does, leaving the germline J gene to fill in the end. This chain connects TRBV20 to TRBJ2-7, with D uncertain. Trimming stripped 1 base from V and 0 bases from J, with 10 bases between. Per the germline V gene, CDR1 is GFQATS and CDR2 is STVNSAI. CDR3 size: 14 residues. The DNA read from the CDR3 is TGTGGTGCTAGGGGGCGGGAGAGCTCCTATGAACAGTAC. Its protein is CGARGRESSYEQY. The complete CDR3 protein is CGARGRESSYEQYF. Supplemented by reference TRBV20 and TRBJ2-7, the full variable domain reads GALVYQYPRRTICKSGTSMRMECQAVGFQATSVAWYRQSPQKTFELIALSTVNSAIKYEQNFTQEKFPISHPNLSFSSMTVLNAYLEDRGLYLCGARGRESSYEQYFGPGTRLTVL.

This clone was seen once. Gene names are the mouse ones. The read is 1 residue too short to cover the CDR3 end, so that end is filled in from the germline J gene. The chain has TRBV13-2 and TRBJ2-5; 10 bases agree with TRBD2. Germline CDR1 NNHNN, CDR2 SYGAGS (reference sequence). This CDR3 comprises 14 residues. Trimming at V came to 4 bases and at J to 6 bases, leaving 5 bases not matched to a gene. Here the CDR3 reads CASGRLGGADTQYF. The DNA read from the CDR3 is TGTGCCAGCGGTAGACTGGGGGGCGCGGACACCCAGTAC.

As for this clone: Mouse gene names apply. Coverage ceases 1 residue before the CDR3 finishes, and the germline J gene fills in the end. The V call is TRBV1, the J call TRBJ2-2; 13 bases map to TRBD2. This CDR3 is 18 amino acids long. Trimming took 1 base from V and 2 from J; bases not matched to a gene: 4. Per the germline V gene, CDR1 is NSQYPW and CDR2 is LRSPGD (reference sequence). The DNA read from the CDR3 is TGCACCTGCAGTGCAGGGACTGGGGGGGCGCGGAACACCGGGCAGCTCTAC. Translating gives CTCSAGTGGARNTGQLY. The complete CDR3 protein is CTCSAGTGGARNTGQLYF.

Comment on this clone: Each gene name is a mouse one. The observed sequence ends 1 residue before the CDR3 terminus, with the missing tail filled in from the germline J gene. This chain uses TRBV12-2 with TRBJ1-2; 7 bases map to TRBD1. Losses at the gene ends were 4 bases for V and 2 bases for J; bases not matched to a gene: 3. Germline CDR1 is SGHLS and CDR2 is HYDKME. The CDR3 extends over 13 amino acids. The CDR3 loop is CASSQGQNSDYTF. The CDR3 DNA, read in part, is TGTGCCAGCTCCCAGGGACAGAACTCCGACTACACC.